Described below is a single T cell receptor (beta chain) sequence and its context. What it binds is not known. Germline V CDR1 and CDR2: SGDLS, YYNGEE. After removal of 0 bases from V and 7 bases from J, the junction contained 3 bases not matched to a gene. This CDR3 comprises 13 residues. Generated by immunoSEQ multiplex PCR, the TCRdb table keeps only in-frame clones and is missing some. Among around 80,000 clones listed, almost 90% were seen once. This specimen belongs to a study of OX40 agonist ivuxolimab in advanced cancers. Study-wide points: Among some nonresponders, normalized T-cell clonal expansion was also low.

The specimen comprised CD4+ or CD8+ T cells sorted from blood, sampled in a trial of the OX40 agonist ivuxolimab. The chain recombines TRBV9 with TRBJ2-5; TRBD2 matches 7 bases. This TCR came from an adult with an advanced solid tumor such as melanoma, head and neck, liver or kidney cancer. The CDR3 here is CASSVATGGTQYF. The CDR3 DNA reads TGTGCCAGCAGCGTAGCTACGGGGGGGACCCAGTACTTC.